Listed here are 10 T cell receptor beta chains from one sample, sequenced in a study of blood T cell repertoires in COVID-19. The protocol was immunoSEQ multiplex PCR, while the TCRdb copy is restricted to in-frame clones and leaves out a portion. The sample lists about 120,000 clones, around 87% occurring once. What was sequenced was peripheral blood. These receptors were obtained from a woman between 70 and 85 years old with acute or convalescent COVID-19.

This sequence joins TRBV11-1 and TRBJ2-1, with a possible D match to TRBD2 (5 bases). The CDR3 is 15 residues long. V was pared by 7 bases and J by 7 bases, with 20 bases between. CDR1 and CDR2 from the germline V gene are SGHAT and FQDESV (reference sequence). CDR3 sequence: CASTYRGSQGNEQFF. DNA for the CDR3: TGTGCCAGCACTTACCGAGGGTCCCAAGGGAATGAGCAGTTCTTC.

The chain carries TRBV6-4 and TRBJ1-5; the D gene is possibly TRBD1 (6 bases). Germline V lookup: CDR1 MRHNA, CDR2 SNTAGT. The CDR3 length is 13 residues. Trimming removed 1 base at V and 7 bases at J, with 8 bases between. For the CDR3, the DNA is TGTGCCAGCAGTGACTATGGGGGCCAGCCCCAGCATTTT. Its protein is CASSDYGGQPQHF.

The rearrangement links TRBV20-1 to TRBJ1-2; 9 nucleotides agree with TRBD1. Losses at the gene ends were 3 bases for V and 4 bases for J; bases not matched to a gene: 6. CDR1 and CDR2 (germline): DFQATT, SNEGSKA (reference sequence). This CDR3 spans 14 amino acids. In DNA, the CDR3 is TGCAGTGCTAGTCCGGGACAGGGAGTCTATGGCTACACCTTC. Translated, it gives CSASPGQGVYGYTF.

This chain uses TRBV7-3 with TRBJ2-5; a possible D gene is TRBD2 (5 bases). Trimming stripped 8 bases from V and 5 bases from J, with 9 bases between. The CDR3 covers 11 residues. Per the germline V gene, CDR1 is SGHTA and CDR2 is FQGTGA. The CDR3 sequence is CASGTGETQYF. In DNA, the CDR3 is TGTGCCAGCGGCACGGGGGAGACCCAGTACTTC.

This chain connects TRBV18 to TRBJ1-2, with a possible D match to TRBD1 (6 bases). This CDR3 has 17 residues. Per the germline V gene, CDR1 is KGHSH and CDR2 is LQKENI. V dropped 2 bases and J dropped 4 bases, with 20 bases sitting between them. CDR3 nucleotides: TGTGCCAGCTCACCATACTGGGCTGGGGGCGCTGGCTATGGCTACACCTTC. Residues: CASSPYWAGGAGYGYTF.

The chain is built from TRBV19 and TRBJ1-1; D gene unclear. With 4 bases removed from V and 4 bases from J, the gap between germline ends came to 10 bases. Per germline, CDR1 LNHDA and CDR2 SQIVND (reference sequence). The CDR3 is 13 amino acids. DNA for the CDR3: TGTGCCAGTAGTACGGGGTTGAGCACTGAAGCTTTCTTT. Amino acids: CASSTGLSTEAFF.

The chain links TRBV5-4 to TRBJ1-1; 9 bases are a match to TRBD1. The CDR3 runs to 15 residues. Losses at the gene ends were 3 bases for V and 1 base for J; bases not matched to a gene: 4. The germline V gene has CDR1 SGHNT and CDR2 YYREEE (reference sequence). The CDR3 coding sequence is TGTGCCAGCAGCTCCCCACAGGGGGCGAACACTGAAGCTTTCTTT. Translating it yields CASSSPQGANTEAFF.

To note about this clone: This sample includes further DNA sequences coding for the same CDR3. CDR3 amino acids: CASSVGRVGELFF. The CDR3 nucleotides are TGTGCCAGCAGCGTAGGACGGGTCGGGGAGCTGTTTTTT. This chain joins TRBV9 and TRBJ2-2; D gene ambiguous. The germline V gene has CDR1 SGDLS and CDR2 YYNGEE. V lost 0 bases and J lost 7, with 7 bases in between. This CDR3 is built from 13 residues. The full variable domain, its missing parts supplied by reference TRBV9 and TRBJ2-2, is DSGVTQTPKHLITATGQRVTLRCSPRSGDLSVYWYQQSLDQGLQFLIQYYNGEERAKGNILERFSAQQFPDLHSELNLSSLELGDSALYFCASSVGRVGELFFGEGSRLTVL.

The genes are TRBV19 and TRBJ2-5; 7 bases map to TRBD1. J lost 1 base, V lost 6 bases, and 8 bases had no gene match. CDR1 is LNHDA and CDR2 is SQIVND in the germline V gene (reference sequence). The CDR3 sequence is 15 residues long. The CDR3 reads CASSSSGTAQETQYF. In nucleotides, the CDR3 is TGTGCCAGTAGCAGCTCAGGGACAGCCCAAGAGACCCAGTACTTC.

The rearrangement links TRBV5-1 to TRBJ1-2; TRBD1 is a possible D gene (6 bases). V was shortened by 7 bases and J by 0 bases, with 13 bases between the two germline ends. The CDR3 is made up of 14 amino acids. Germline V gives CDR1 SGHRS, CDR2 YFSETQ. The CDR3 DNA reads TGCGCCAGCGGGACCGGGACATCTAACTATGGCTACACCTTC. This sequence encodes CASGTGTSNYGYTF.